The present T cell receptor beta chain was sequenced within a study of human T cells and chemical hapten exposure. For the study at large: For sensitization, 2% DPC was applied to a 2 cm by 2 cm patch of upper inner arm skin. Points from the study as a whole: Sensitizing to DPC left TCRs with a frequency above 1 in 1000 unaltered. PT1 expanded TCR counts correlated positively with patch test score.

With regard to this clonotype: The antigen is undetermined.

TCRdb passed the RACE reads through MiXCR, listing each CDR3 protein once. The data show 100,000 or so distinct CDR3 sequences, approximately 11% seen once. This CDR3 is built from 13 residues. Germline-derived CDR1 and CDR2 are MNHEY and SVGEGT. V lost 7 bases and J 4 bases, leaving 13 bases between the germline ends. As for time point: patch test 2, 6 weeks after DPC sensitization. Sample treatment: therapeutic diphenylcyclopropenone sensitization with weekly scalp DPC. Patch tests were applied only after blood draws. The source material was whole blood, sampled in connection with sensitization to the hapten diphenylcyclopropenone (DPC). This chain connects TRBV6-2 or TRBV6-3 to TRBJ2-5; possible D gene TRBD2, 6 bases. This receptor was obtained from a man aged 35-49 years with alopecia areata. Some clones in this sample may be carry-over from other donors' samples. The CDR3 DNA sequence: TGTGCCAGCACCCTGGACTATAGAGAGACCCAGTACTTC. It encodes CASTLDYRETQYF.